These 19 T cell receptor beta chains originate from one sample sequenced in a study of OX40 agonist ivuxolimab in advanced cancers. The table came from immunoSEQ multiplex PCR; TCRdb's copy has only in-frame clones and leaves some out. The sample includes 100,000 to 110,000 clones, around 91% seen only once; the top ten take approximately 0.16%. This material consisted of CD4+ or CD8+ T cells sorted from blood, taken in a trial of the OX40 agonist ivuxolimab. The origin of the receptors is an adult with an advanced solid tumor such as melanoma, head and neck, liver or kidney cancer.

The CDR3 here is CASSLGREGHEQFF. The CDR3 DNA is TGTGCCAGCAGCTTAGGCCGGGAGGGGCATGAGCAGTTCTTC. The chain couples TRBV11-2 to TRBJ2-1; 8 nucleotides align to TRBD2. The germline CDR1 and CDR2 sequences are SGHAT and FQNNGV. CDR3 length: 14 amino acids. J lost 8 bases, V lost 1 base, and 4 bases had no gene match.

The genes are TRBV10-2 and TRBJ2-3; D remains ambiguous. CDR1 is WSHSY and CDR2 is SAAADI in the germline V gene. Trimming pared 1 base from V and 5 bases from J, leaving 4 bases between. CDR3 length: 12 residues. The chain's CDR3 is CASSELRDTQYF. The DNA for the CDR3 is TGCGCCAGCAGTGAGTTGAGAGATACGCAGTATTTT.

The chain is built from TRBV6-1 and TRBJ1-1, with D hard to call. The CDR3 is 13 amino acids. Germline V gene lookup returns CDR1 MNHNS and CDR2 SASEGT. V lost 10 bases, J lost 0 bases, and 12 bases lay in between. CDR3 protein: CATKESLNTEAFF. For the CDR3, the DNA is TGTGCCACCAAGGAGAGTCTGAACACTGAAGCTTTCTTT.

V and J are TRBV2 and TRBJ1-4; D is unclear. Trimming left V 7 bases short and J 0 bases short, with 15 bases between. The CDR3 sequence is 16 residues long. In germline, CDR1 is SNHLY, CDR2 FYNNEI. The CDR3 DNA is TGTGCCAGCACACAGCAAACTATTTCAACTAATGAAAAACTGTTTTTT. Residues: CASTQQTISTNEKLFF.

The CDR3 coding sequence is TGTGCCAGCAGCCCCCCCTTAACAGGGGATAGCGGAGATGATACGCAGTATTTT. Translating gives CASSPPLTGDSGDDTQYF. The V gene is TRBV7-9, the J gene TRBJ2-3; D possibly corresponds to TRBD1 (7 bases). Between the trimmed V and J ends, which lost 5 bases and 6 bases, there was a span of 27 bases. The CDR3 extends over 18 amino acids. Germline V lookup: CDR1 SEHNR, CDR2 FQNEAQ (reference sequence).

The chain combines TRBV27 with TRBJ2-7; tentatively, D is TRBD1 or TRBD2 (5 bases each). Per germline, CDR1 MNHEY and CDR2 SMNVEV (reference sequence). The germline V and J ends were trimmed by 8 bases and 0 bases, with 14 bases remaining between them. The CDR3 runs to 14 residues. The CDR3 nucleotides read TGTGCCAGCCCTAACCGGGACCACTCCTACGAGCAGTACTTC. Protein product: CASPNRDHSYEQYF.

CDR3 nucleotides: TGCGCCAGCAGCCCCGGGACGTCAGCCTACGAGCAGTACTTC. The encoded protein is CASSPGTSAYEQYF. The chain carries TRBV5-1 and TRBJ2-7; D might be TRBD1 or TRBD2, each matching 5 bases. Per germline, CDR1 SGHRS and CDR2 YFSETQ. Between the trimmed V and J ends, which lost 4 bases and 2 bases, there was a span of 13 bases. The CDR3 extends over 14 amino acids.

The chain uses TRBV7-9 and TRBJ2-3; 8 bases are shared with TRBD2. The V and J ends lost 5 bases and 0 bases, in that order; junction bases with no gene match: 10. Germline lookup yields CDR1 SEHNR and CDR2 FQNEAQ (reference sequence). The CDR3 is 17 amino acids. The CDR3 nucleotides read TGTGCCAGCAGCACCCGGCGAGCGGGAGTTAGCACAGATACGCAGTATTTT. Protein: CASSTRRAGVSTDTQYF.

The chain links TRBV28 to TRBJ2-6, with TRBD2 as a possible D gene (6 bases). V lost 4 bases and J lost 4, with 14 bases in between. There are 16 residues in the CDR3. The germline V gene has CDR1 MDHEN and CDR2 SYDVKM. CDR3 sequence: CASSYLGGGGANVLTF. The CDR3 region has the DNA TGTGCCAGCAGTTACCTCGGGGGTGGAGGGGCCAACGTCCTGACTTTC. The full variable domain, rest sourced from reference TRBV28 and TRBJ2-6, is DVKVTQSSRYLVKRTGEKVFLECVQDMDHENMFWYRQDPGLGLRLIYFSYDVKMKEKGDIPEGYSVSREKKERFSLILESASTNQTSMYLCASSYLGGGGANVLTFGAGSRLTVL.

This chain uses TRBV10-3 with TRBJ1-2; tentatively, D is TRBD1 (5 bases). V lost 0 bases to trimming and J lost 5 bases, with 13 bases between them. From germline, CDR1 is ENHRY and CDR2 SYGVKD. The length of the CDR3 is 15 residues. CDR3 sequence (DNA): TGTGCCATCAGTGAGTCGTTGGACACCGGTTATGGCTACACCTTC. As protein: CAISESLDTGYGYTF.

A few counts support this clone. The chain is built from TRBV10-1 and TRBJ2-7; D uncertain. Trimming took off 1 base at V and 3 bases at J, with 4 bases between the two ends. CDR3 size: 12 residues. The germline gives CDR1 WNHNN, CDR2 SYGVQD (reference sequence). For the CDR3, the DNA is TGCGCCAGCAGTGAGTTCGACTACGAGCAGTACTTC. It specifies CASSEFDYEQYF.

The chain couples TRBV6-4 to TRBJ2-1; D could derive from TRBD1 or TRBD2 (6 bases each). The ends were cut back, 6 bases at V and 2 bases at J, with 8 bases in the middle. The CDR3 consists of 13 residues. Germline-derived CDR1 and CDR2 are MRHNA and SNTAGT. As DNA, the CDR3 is TGTGCCAGCAGGGGGGGCCCCTACAATGAGCAGTTCTTC. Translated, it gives CASRGGPYNEQFF.

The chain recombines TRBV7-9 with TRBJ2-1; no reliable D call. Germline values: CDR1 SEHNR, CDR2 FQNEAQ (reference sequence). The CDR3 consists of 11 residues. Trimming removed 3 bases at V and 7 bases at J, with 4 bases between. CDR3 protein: CASSFLNEQFF. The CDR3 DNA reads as TGTGCCAGCAGCTTTCTGAATGAGCAGTTCTTC.

CDR3 nucleotide sequence: TGTGCCAGCGCCATGTATAGCAATCAGCCCCAGCATTTT. It specifies CASAMYSNQPQHF. The chain employs TRBV6-1 and TRBJ1-5; no clear D gene. This CDR3 region has 13 residues. V was shortened by 8 bases and J by 0 bases, with 8 bases between the two germline ends. The germline gives CDR1 MNHNS, CDR2 SASEGT.

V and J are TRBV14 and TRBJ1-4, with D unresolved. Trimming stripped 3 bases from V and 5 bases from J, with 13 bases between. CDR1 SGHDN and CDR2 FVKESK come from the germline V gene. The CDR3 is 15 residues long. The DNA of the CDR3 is TGTGCCAGCAGCCAGGAAAGCCGGCCGAATGAAAAACTGTTTTTT. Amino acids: CASSQESRPNEKLFF.

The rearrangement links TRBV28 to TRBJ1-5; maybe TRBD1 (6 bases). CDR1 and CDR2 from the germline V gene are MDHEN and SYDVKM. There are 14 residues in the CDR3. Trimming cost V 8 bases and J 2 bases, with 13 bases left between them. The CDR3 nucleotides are TGTGCCAGCGGGGCGGGGGCTCGCAATCAGCCCCAGCATTTT. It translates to CASGAGARNQPQHF.

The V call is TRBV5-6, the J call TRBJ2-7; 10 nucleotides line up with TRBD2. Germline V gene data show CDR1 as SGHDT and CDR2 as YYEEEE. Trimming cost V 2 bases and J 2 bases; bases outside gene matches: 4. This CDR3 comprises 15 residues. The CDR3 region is CASSFLAGVTYEQYF. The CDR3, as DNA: TGTGCCAGCAGCTTCCTAGCGGGGGTCACCTACGAGCAGTACTTC. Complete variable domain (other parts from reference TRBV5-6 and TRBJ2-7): DAGVTQSPTHLIKTRGQQVTLRCSPKSGHDTVSWYQQALGQGPQFIFQYYEEEERQRGNFPDRFSGHQFPNYSSELNVNALLLGDSALYLCASSFLAGVTYEQYFGPGTRLTVT.

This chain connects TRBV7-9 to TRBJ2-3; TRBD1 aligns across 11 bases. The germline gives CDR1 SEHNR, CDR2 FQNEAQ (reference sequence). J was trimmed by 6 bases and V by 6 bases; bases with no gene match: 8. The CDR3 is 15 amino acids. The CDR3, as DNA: TGTGCCAGCAGAAACCGGGACAGGGGGACGGATACGCAGTATTTT. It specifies CASRNRDRGTDTQYF.

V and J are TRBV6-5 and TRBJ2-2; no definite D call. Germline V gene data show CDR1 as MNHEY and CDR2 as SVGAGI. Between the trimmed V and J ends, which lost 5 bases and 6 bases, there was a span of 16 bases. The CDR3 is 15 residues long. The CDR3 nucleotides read TGTGCCAGCAGTCCCGGGCCTCCGCGGTCCGGGGAGCTGTTTTTT. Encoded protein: CASSPGPPRSGELFF.